The next 7 T cell receptor beta chains were all read from a single sample in a study of cytomegalovirus exposure and HLA in healthy donors. PCR involved 60 Vbeta and 13 Jbeta primers. Produced via immunoSEQ multiplex PCR; TCRdb's table is partial and in-frame only. This repertoire shows around 120,000 clones, about 73% found once; its top ten account for approximately 8.2%. The source material was PBMCs. Receptors were obtained from a woman in her thirties or forties in good health and CMV-seropositive.

The V and J genes are TRBV10-3 and TRBJ2-1, with TRBD2 matching over 10 bases. Germline CDR1 ENHRY, CDR2 SYGVKD. Trimming removed 0 bases from V and 4 bases from J; junction bases left unmatched: 6. The CDR3 covers 17 residues. The CDR3 region has the DNA TGTGCCATCAGTGAGTCAGTTACTAGCGGGGCGTACAATGAGCAGTTCTTC. It encodes CAISESVTSGAYNEQFF.

The rearrangement links TRBV5-6 to TRBJ1-5; 7 nucleotides agree with TRBD1. Germline-derived CDR1 and CDR2 are SGHDT and YYEEEE. The CDR3 is 17 amino acids. V trimming: 0 bases; J trimming: 0 bases; junction bases outside the gene matches: 6. The CDR3 is CASSLGPGGGSNQPQHF. Here the CDR3 DNA reads TGTGCCAGCAGCTTGGGGCCAGGGGGAGGTAGCAATCAGCCCCAGCATTTT.

The CDR3 spells CASSPPGDRGSGYTF. Written as DNA, the CDR3 is TGCGCCAGCAGCCCCCCAGGGGACAGGGGATCTGGCTACACCTTC. The chain employs TRBV5-1 and TRBJ1-2; 10 bases align to TRBD1. Trimming removed 4 bases from V and 7 bases from J; junction bases left unmatched: 10. The germline CDR1 and CDR2 sequences are SGHRS and YFSETQ. The CDR3 covers 15 residues.

V gene TRBV11-2 combines with J gene TRBJ2-5; D perhaps matches TRBD2 (6 bases). V gave up 5 bases and J gave up 5 bases, with 6 bases separating them. There are 11 residues in the CDR3. Germline CDR1 and CDR2: SGHAT and FQNNGV. DNA for the CDR3: TGTGCCAGCAGCGCGGGGGAGACCCAGTACTTC. Translated, it gives CASSAGETQYF.

This clone was found once. The chain carries TRBV18 and TRBJ1-2, with 9 bases matching TRBD1. Trimming cost V 5 bases and J 5 bases; bases outside gene matches: 6. CDR3 length equals 14 residues. CDR1 is KGHSH and CDR2 is LQKENI in the germline V gene. The chain's CDR3 is CASSTVGTGYGYTF. CDR3 in DNA: TGTGCCAGCTCAACGGTCGGGACAGGGTATGGCTACACCTTC. Combining the CDR3 with reference TRBV18 and TRBJ1-2 gives the whole variable domain NAGVMQNPRHLVRRRGQEARLRCSPMKGHSHVYWYRQLPEEGLKFMVYLQKENIIDESGMPKERFSAEFPKEGPSILRIQQVVRGDSAAYFCASSTVGTGYGYTFGSGTRLTVV.

This chain connects TRBV9 to TRBJ2-3, with D maybe TRBD2 (5 bases). V was trimmed by 4 bases and J by 3 bases, leaving 18 bases between them. Germline V gene data show CDR1 as SGDLS and CDR2 as YYNGEE. The CDR3 has 16 amino acids. The CDR3 is CASSQSGGYMTDTQYF. The CDR3 nucleotides are TGTGCCAGCAGCCAAAGCGGCGGTTATATGACAGATACGCAGTATTTT.

V and J are TRBV6-5 and TRBJ1-2; D is uncertain. The ends were cut back, 0 bases at V and 8 bases at J, with 13 bases in the middle. Looked up from germline, CDR1 is MNHEY and CDR2 is SVGAGI. The CDR3 consists of 14 residues. For the CDR3, the DNA is TGTGCCAGCAGTTACTCGTTGAGGTCTAGGGGCTACACCTTC. Translated, it gives CASSYSLRSRGYTF.